This T cell receptor beta chain was captured in a study of CD8 T cells in ankylosing spondylitis. The length of the CDR3 is 13 residues. V gave up 5 bases and J gave up 4 bases, with 12 bases separating them. Germline CDR1 reads SEHNR; CDR2 reads FQNEAQ (reference sequence). TCRdb called the 5' RACE reads again in MiXCR, with one record for every CDR3 protein. Among just over 350,000 distinct CDR3 sequences listed, 20% were seen once. The table lists this clonotype with a few counts. This clonotype was obtained from a male donor with ankylosing spondylitis or in good health (not recorded which). Sample: blood, either unsorted or a sorted T cell fraction (not recorded which). This sequence joins TRBV7-9 and TRBJ2-7; TRBD2 might be the D (5 bases). CDR3 sequence (DNA): TGTGCCAGCAGCCCGCAGGACTGGTACGAGCAGTACTTC. Translating it yields CASSPQDWYEQYF.